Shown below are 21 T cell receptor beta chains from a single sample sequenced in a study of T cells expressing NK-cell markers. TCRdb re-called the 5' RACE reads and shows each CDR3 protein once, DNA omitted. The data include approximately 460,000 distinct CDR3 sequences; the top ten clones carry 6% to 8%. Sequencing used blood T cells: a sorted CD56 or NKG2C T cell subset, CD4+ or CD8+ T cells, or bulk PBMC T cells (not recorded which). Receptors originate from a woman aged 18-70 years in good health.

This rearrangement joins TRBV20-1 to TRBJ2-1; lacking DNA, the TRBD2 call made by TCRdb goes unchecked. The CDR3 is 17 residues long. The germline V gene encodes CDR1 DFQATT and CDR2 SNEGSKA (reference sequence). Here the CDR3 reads CSAVWASGVGSYNEQFF.

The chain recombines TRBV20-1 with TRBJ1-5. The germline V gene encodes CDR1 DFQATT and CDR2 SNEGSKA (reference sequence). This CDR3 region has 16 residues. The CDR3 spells CSARHDGAPSNQPQHF.

Here the CDR3 reads CASSLVSAVTQYF. This chain links TRBV7-9 with TRBJ2-3. The germline CDR1 and CDR2 sequences are SEHNR and FQNEAQ (reference sequence). The CDR3 is 13 residues long.

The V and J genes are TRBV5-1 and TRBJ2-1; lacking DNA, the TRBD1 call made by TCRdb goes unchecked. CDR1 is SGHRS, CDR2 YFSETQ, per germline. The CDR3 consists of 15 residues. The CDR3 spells CASSEGQGFYNEQFF.

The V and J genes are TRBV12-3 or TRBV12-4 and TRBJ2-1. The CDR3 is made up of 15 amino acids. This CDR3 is CASSSKITPYNEQFF.

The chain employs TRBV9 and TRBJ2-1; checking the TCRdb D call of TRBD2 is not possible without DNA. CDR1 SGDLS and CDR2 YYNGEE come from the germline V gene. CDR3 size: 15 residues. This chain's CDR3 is CASSPGTSLTREQFF.

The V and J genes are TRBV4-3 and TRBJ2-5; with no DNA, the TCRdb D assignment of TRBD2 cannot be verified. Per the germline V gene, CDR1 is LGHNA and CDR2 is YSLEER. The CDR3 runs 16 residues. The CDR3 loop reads CASSQSSGGAVETQYF.

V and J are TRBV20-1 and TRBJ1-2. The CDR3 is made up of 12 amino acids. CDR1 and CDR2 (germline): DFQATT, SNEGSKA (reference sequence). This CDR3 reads CSAPDDTHGYTF.

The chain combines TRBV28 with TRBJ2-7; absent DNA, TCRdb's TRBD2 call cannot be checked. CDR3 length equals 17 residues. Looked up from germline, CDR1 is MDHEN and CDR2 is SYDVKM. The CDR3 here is CASSLYGLAGELYEQYF.

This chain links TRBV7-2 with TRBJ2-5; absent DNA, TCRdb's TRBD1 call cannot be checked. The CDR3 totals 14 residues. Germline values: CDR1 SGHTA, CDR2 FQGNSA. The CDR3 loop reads CASGPNQGQETQYF.

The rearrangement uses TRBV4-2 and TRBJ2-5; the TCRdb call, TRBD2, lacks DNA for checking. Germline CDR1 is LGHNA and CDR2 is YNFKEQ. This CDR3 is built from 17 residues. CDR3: CASSRGLAQPKGETQYF.

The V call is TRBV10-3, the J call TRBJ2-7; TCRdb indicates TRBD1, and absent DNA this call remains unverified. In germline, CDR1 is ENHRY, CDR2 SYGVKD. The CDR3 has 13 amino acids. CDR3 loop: CAISERQGSEQYF.

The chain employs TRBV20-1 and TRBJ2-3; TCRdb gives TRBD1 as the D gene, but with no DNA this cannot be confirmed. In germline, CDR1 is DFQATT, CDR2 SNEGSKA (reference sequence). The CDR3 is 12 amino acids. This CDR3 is CSAPERGGTQYF.

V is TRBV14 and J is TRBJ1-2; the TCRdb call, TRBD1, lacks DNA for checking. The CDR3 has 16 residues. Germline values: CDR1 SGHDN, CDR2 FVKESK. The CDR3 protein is CASSQAPRRVVYGYTF. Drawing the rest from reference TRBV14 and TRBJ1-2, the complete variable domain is EAGVTQFPSHSVIEKGQTVTLRCDPISGHDNLYWYRRVMGKEIKFLLHFVKESKQDESGMPNNRFLAERTGGTYSTLKVQPAELEDSGVYFCASSQAPRRVVYGYTFGSGTRLTVV.

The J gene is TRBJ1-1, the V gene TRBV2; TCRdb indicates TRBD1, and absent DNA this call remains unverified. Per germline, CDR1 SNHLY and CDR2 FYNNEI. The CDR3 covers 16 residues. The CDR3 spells CASSLPPGGMNTEAFF. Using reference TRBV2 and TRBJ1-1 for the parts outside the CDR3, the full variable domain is EPEVTQTPSHQVTQMGQEVILRCVPISNHLYFYWYRQILGQKVEFLVSFYNNEISEKSEIFDDQFSVERPDGSNFTLKIRSTKLEDSAMYFCASSLPPGGMNTEAFFGQGTRLTVV.

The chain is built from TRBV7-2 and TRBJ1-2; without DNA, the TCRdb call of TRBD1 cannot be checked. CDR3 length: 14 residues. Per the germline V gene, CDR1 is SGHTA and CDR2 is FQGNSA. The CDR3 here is CASSLDGRTGGYTF.

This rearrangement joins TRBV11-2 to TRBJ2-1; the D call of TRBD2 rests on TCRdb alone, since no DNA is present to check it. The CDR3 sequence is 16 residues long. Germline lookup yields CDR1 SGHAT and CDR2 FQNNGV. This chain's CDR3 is CASSSQTGLRYNEQFF.

CDR3 protein: CASSAAGGYNEQFF. This chain uses TRBV7-6 with TRBJ2-1; absent DNA, TCRdb's TRBD2 call cannot be checked. This CDR3 contains 14 residues. Germline CDR1 reads SGHVS; CDR2 reads FNYEAQ.

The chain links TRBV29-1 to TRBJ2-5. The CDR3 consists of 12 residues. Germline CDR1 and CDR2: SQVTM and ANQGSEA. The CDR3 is CSVVWEQETQYF.

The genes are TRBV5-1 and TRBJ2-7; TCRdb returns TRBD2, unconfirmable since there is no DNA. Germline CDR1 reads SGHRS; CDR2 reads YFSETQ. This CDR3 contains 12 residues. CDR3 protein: CASKLAGDEQYF.

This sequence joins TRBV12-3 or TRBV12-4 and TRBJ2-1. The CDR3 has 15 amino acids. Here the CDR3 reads CASSLDPSSYNEQFF.